The TCR beta chain described here comes from a study of T-cell reconstitution after alpha-beta-depleted transplantation in children. Study results and limitations: From surviving recipient T cells and thymic progenitors came the high day-60 TCRbeta diversity observed in some patients. Newly produced T cells mostly provided counts and TCRbeta diversity after one year, as hyperexpanded clones declined.

Trimming took 5 bases from V and 2 from J, leaving 9 bases between them. CDR3 length equals 12 residues. Germline V gives CDR1 DFQATT, CDR2 SNEGSKA (reference sequence). With respect to this clonotype: What it binds is unknown.

Preparation of the TCRbeta library used unique molecular identifiers. TCRdb fed the PCR reads into MiXCR, producing one record per CDR3 protein. The table has approximately 400,000 distinct CDR3 sequences, about 17% seen once. The rearrangement links TRBV20-1 to TRBJ2-5; D not resolved. This sample comprised PBMCs, mostly from graft donor cells, obtained 360 days after TCRalphabeta/CD19-depleted stem cell transplant. The source is a boy less than two years old who had a stem cell transplant for Wiskott-Aldrich syndrome, so the T cells may come from the graft donor. The CDR3 DNA follows: TGCAGTGCTGCTTCTAGTCAAGAGACCCAGTACTTC. Translating gives CSAASSQETQYF.